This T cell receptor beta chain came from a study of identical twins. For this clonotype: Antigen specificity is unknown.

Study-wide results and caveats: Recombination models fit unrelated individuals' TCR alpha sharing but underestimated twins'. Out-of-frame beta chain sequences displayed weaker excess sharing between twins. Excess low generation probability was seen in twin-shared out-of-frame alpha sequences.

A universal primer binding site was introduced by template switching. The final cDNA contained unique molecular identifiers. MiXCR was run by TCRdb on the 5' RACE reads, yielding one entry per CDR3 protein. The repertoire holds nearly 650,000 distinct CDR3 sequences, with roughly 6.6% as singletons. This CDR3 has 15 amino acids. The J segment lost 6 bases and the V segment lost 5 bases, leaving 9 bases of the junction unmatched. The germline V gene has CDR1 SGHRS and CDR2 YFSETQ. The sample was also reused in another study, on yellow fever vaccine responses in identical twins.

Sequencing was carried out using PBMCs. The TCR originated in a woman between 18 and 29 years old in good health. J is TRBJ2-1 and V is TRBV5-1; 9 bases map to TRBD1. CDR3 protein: CASRGTGTGTNEQFF. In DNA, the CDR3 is TGCGCCAGCAGGGGGACCGGGACAGGGACCAATGAGCAGTTCTTC.